This T cell receptor (beta chain) was sequenced for a study of blood T cell repertoires in COVID-19. Overall study context: Nucleic acid was either cDNA or gDNA, and it came from T cells, B-cell-depleted T cells, or PBMCs.

Clones were read by immunoSEQ multiplex PCR, and TCRdb kept only the in-frame ones, dropping some. The sample holds about 190,000 clones, less than 85% seen once. Clinical history reported by participants formed the basis on which cohorts were assigned. Recovered status applied to Cohort 3 donors who had two consecutive negative PCRs. It also applied to those with clearance or with symptom resolution. CDR3 length: 19 amino acids. CDR1 is SEHNR and CDR2 is FQNEAQ in the germline V gene (reference sequence). Germline trimming cut 4 bases from V and 5 bases from J; bases unmatched to any gene: 17. Sequencing input: PBMCs or T cells enriched from blood (not recorded which). The chain joins TRBV7-9 to TRBJ2-5, with 12 bases fitting TRBD1. The receptor comes from a woman younger than 45 who had recovered from COVID-19. In nucleotides, the CDR3 is TGTGCCAGCAGCTCCCCCCGGGACAGGGGGCGCTCGGGATTGGAGACCCAGTACTTC. It codes for CASSSPRDRGRSGLETQYF.